This T cell receptor (beta chain) comes out of a study of T cells of healthy individuals. This clonotype was detected many times. CDR1 is DFQATT, CDR2 SNEGSKA, per germline (reference sequence). The CDR3 loop spans 15 amino acids. J lost 2 bases, V lost 6 bases, and 9 bases had no gene match. TCRdb re-called the 5' RACE reads with MiXCR, one entry per CDR3 protein. The data hold tens of thousands of distinct CDR3 sequences, with roughly 5.1% observed a single time. This clonotype originated in a female donor in good health. The V call is TRBV20-1, the J call TRBJ1-5; 8 bases align to TRBD1. The CDR3: CSAPPQGAGNQPQHF. The CDR3 DNA follows: TGCAGTGCGCCTCCGCAGGGGGCGGGCAATCAGCCCCAGCATTTT.